This TCR beta chain was sequenced during a study of B cell selection in AIRE deficiency. Conventional CD4 T cells were sorted as CD4+CD127+ cells. The CDR3 runs to 12 residues. V lost 5 bases, J lost 6 bases, and 8 bases lay in between. Germline lookup yields CDR1 SEHNR and CDR2 FQNEAQ (reference sequence). In the authors' methods: Patients' conventional T cells yielded about 11x10^4 distinct TCRbeta sequences; donors' over 1.3x10^5. Libraries were prepared by immunoSEQ multiplex PCR; TCRdb keeps only in-frame clonotypes and omits some of them. V, J and clone size reflect that table, while D and trimming were determined from the DNA. The table records over 20,000 clones, 95% to 98% of them present only once.

The chain combines TRBV7-9 with TRBJ2-1; D unclear. The specimen was conventional CD4+ T cells sorted from PBMCs. This receptor was identified in a human donor with AIRE deficiency. The DNA of the CDR3 is TGTGCCAGCAGCCGGAGATCCAATGAGCAGTTCTTC. This sequence encodes CASSRRSNEQFF.